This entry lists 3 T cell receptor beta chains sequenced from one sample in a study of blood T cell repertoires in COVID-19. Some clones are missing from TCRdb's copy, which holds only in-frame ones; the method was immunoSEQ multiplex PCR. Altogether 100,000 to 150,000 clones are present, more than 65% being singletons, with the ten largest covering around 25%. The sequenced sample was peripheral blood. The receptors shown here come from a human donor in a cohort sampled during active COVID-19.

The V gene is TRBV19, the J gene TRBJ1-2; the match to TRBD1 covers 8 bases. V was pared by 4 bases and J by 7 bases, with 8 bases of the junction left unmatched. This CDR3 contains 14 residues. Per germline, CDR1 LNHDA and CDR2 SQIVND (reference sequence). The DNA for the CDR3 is TGTGCCAGTAGTACCAGCCAGGGGGCCTTTGGCTACACCTTC. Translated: CASSTSQGAFGYTF.

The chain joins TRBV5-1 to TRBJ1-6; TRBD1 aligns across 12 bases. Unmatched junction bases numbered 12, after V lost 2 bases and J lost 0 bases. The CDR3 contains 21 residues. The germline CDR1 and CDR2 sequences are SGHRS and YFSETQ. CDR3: CASSLTSRDRGRDSYNSPLHF. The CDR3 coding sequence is TGCGCCAGCAGCTTAACTAGCCGGGACAGGGGGCGCGACTCCTATAATTCACCCCTCCACTTT. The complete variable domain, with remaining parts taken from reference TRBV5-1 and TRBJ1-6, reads KAGVTQTPRYLIKTRGQQVTLSCSPISGHRSVSWYQQTPGQGLQFLFEYFSETQRNKGNFPGRFSGRQFSNSRSEMNVSTLELGDSALYLCASSLTSRDRGRDSYNSPLHFGNGTRLTVT.

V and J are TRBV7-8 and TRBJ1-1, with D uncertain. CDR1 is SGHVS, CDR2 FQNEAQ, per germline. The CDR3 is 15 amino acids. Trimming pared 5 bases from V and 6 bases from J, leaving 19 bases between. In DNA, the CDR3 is TGTGCCAGCAGCATCTCGGGGTCTGAGTCCGCTGAAGCTTTCTTT. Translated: CASSISGSESAEAFF.